Sequencing of this T cell receptor (beta chain) was carried out in a study of blood T cell repertoires in COVID-19 (dated by TCRdb to the early 2020s). Describing the broader study: The collaborator samples originated in the United States, Italy and Spain and spanned the acute and convalescent phases of COVID-19. Subjects who had been exposed to COVID-19, were actively infected with it, or had recovered from it provided the deeply sampled blood TCRbeta repertoires that made up the dataset. The material from the prospective study consisted of cDNA or gDNA derived from T cells, B-cell-depleted T cells, or PBMCs. Samples came from the ongoing ImmuneRACE study (first 160 participants) plus 1,254 subjects from 6 global collaborators. The sample metadata nearly always contained a de-identified subject ID, COVID-19 status, age in years and sex. HLA class I and class II types, where available, came from metadata supplied by the sample provider rather than from assay-based typing. The repertoires were made available in a free public database intended to serve as a resource for research on the immune response to SARS-CoV-2.

Each collaborating institution followed its own protocols to collect whole blood in K2EDTA tubes. For TCRbeta analysis, collaborators shipped samples as frozen whole blood, isolated PBMCs, or DNA extracted from either of those sample types. The germline V end is reduced by 6 bases and the J end by 8 bases; junction bases left unmatched: 9. Taken from cysteine to phenylalanine, the CDR3 has 14 residues. Only CDR3 DNA remains: 42 bases, in frame from the first base. CDR1 and CDR2 (MNHEY, SVGAGI) derive from the germline V gene. General study outcomes and caveats: How much clinical and demographic metadata was included differed by source and by participant, and the metadata was provided uncurated.

TCRbeta CDR3 regions were amplified from genomic DNA using the immunoSEQ Assay, a bias-controlled multiplex PCR. Turning to the authors' computational methods: The number of nucleated cells in each sample was estimated from the amplification of reference gene primers within the assay. Sequence reads were collapsed and filtered to measure the absolute abundance of every unique TCRbeta CDR3 rearrangement. For each sample, productive Simpson clonality was calculated as the square root of Simpson's diversity index over productive rearrangements. Sourced from immuneACCESS, this table was stored by TCRdb with only in-frame sequences that have V and J called. A share of the clones is absent; for the studies checked, an unresolved V gene accounts for under half, and the remainder has no known explanation. That table furnishes V, J and clone size, whereas the DNA furnished D and trimming. The sample table shows roughly 120,000 clones, and 88% are seen once. About 1% of the sample comes from the top ten.

This clone has a single count. What antigen it recognizes has not been identified. Base quality data are lacking; no much larger clone is found one base away. The source is a woman aged 45-60 years with active or convalescent COVID-19. The sequencing input was peripheral blood. The chain is encoded by TRBV6-5 joined to TRBJ1-2; the central 10 bases match TRBD1. The nucleotide sequence reads as follows: TGTGCCAGCAGCCTAGGGACAGGGGTAAAGGGCTACACCTTC. This gives the protein CASSLGTGVKGYTF.